This T cell receptor (beta chain) was retrieved from a study of beta chain features in type 1 diabetes. What was sequenced were expressed TCRB transcripts, since all of the isolated RNA had been reverse transcribed. Sequencing was performed with immunoSEQ multiplex PCR; in TCRdb, only in-frame clones are kept and a portion is missing. The table shows approximately 470,000 clones, with roughly 31% occurring only once. Study results and caveats: In the patient group, naive, central memory and Treg TCRB repertoires seemed more alike than in the healthy donor group.

A remark on this clone: Its antigen is currently unknown.

This sequence was found in a man aged 18 to 29 in good health. The sample was naive CD4+ T cells from blood.

The CDR3 sequence is CASSYYTGYEQYF. Written as DNA, the CDR3 is TGTGCCAGCAGTTACTATACAGGTTATGAGCAGTACTTC. The chain uses TRBV6-5 and TRBJ2-7; perhaps TRBD1 as D (5 bases). Trimming took off 1 base at V and 7 bases at J, with 11 bases between the two ends. This CDR3 comprises 13 residues. Germline-derived CDR1 and CDR2 are MNHEY and SVGAGI.